The present TCR beta chain was sequenced within a study of response to subunit inactivated influenza vaccine. General study findings and limits: The authors proposed limited new T cell recruitment per seasonal influenza vaccination.

TCRdb recomputed calls from the RT-PCR reads with MiXCR, one row per CDR3 protein. The sample lists 500,000 to 600,000 distinct CDR3 sequences; 13% to 15% were seen once. Germline loops: CDR1 MNHEY, CDR2 SVGAGI. The CDR3 has 14 amino acids. V lost 2 bases and J 4 bases, leaving 10 bases between the germline ends. This clonotype showed up just a few times. Its specificity is unknown. Sequences were derived from PBMCs from blood, sampled approximately 13 days after vaccination. This chain links TRBV6-5 with TRBJ2-3; D is possibly TRBD1 (6 bases). The TCR was taken from a man in his forties or fifties who received an inactivated influenza vaccine. CDR3 DNA sequence: TGTGCCAGCAGTTACGGGGGCGGTGCAGATACGCAGTATTTT. This encodes CASSYGGGADTQYF.